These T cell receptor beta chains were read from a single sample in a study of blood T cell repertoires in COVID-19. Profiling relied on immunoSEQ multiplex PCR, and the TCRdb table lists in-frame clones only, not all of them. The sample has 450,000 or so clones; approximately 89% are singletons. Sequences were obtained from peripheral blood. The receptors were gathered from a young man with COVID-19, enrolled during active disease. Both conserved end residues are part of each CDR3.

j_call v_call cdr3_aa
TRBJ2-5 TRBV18 CASSPGTGSGTQYF
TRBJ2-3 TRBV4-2 CASSQPSGSPFSTDTQYF
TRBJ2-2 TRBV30 CAWRPGLAGTGELFF
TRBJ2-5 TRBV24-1 CATSDPRNGETQYF
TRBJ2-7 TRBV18 CASSPSQSYEQYF
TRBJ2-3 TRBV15 CATSPPGREPTDTQYF
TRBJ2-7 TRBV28 CAGGGGRAGTYEQYF
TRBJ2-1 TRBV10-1 CASSLGGTKSNEQFF
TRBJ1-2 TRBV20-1 CSATRQGEDTF
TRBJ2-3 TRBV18 CASSPRRGADTQYF
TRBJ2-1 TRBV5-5 CASSGQVLLEQFF
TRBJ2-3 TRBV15 CATSLGTDTQYF
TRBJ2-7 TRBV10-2 CASIPDRDSYEQYF
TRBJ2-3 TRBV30 CAWSLPAATDTQYF
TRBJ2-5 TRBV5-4 CASSLWQVKETQYF
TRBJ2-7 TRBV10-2 CASAGRAGGSYEQYF
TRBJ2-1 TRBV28 CASSNVQGLYNEQFF
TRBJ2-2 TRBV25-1 CASSEWRKTSGNTGELFF
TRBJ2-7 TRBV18 CASSRRTGSMDEQYF
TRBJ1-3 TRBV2 CARRGDSRTGSAGNTIYF
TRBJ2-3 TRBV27 CASSLAGGSWNTQYF
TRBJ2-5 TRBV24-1 CATSDPPGVAGGQSGETQYF
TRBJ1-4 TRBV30 CAWGGRGGEKLFF
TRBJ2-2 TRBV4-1 CASSQASTSGGTGELFF
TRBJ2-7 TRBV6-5 CASTSDRDLGQYF
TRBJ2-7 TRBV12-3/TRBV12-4 CASSLLSGYEQYF
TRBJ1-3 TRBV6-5 CVPLIAAPGNTIYF
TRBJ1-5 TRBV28 CASSPDRGGSNQPQHF
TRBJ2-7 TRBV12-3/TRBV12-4 CASSRTQGYEQYF
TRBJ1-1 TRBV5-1 CASSERGVNTEAFF
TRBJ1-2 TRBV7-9 CASSLGLYYGYTF
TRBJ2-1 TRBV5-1 CASSNGTSGGASQFF
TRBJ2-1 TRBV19 CASSILGLAGGSSSYNEQFF
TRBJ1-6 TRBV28 CASSFGDRANSPLHF
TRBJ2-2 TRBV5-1 CASSQTGGPGELFF
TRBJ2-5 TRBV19 CASIGRTETQYF
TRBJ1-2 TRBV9 CASSSREGGDYGYTF
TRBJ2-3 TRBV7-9 CASSSRAGRGSRGTDTQYF
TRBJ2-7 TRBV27 CASSSETYEQYF
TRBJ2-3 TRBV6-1 CASSGLVRGSTDTQYF
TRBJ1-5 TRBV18 CASSPPPGDQPQHF
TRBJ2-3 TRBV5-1 CASSLVGVQDTQYF
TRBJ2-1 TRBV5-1 CASRLADGGEQFF
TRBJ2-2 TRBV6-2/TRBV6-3 CASSFPTGELFF
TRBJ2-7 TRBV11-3 CASSLALSGSSYEQYF
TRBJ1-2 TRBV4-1 CASSPPRQGAGMDYGYTF
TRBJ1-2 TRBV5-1 CASSTDGRKHYGYTF
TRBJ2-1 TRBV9 CASSVVGSGDYNEQFF
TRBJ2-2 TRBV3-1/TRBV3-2 CASSIRGGGTGELFF
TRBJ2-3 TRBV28 CASSFPSSGRGADTQYF